This paragraph covers one T cell receptor (beta chain) sequence. TCRdb recomputed calls from the RT-PCR reads with MiXCR, one row per CDR3 protein. The data hold hundreds of thousands of distinct CDR3 sequences, with 14% observed a single time. V lost 0 bases, J lost 1 base, and 10 bases lay in between. The CDR3 sequence is 15 residues long. Per the germline V gene, CDR1 is SGDLS and CDR2 is YYNGEE. The receptor's source is a female donor in good health, serving as a healthy control. Sample: memory CD4+ T cells from blood. The chain uses TRBV9 and TRBJ1-1; D is undetermined. CDR3 in amino acids: CASSVAPGGNTEAFF. CDR3 in DNA: TGTGCCAGCAGCGTAGCCCCGGGTGGGAACACTGAAGCTTTCTTT.